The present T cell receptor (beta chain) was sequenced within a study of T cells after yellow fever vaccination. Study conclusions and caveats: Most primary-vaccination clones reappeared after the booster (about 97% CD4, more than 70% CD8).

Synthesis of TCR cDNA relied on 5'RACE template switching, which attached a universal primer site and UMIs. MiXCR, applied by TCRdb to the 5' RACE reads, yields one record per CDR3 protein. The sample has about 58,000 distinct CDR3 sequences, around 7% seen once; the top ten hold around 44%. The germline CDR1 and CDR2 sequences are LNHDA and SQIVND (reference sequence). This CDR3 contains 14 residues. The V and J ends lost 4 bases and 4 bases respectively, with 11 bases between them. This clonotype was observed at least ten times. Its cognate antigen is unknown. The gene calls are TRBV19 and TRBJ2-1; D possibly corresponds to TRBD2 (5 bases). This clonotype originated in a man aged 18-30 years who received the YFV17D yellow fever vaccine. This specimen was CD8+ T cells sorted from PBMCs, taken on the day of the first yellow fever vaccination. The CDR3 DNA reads TGTGCCAGTAGTACCTGGGAGCCATACAATGAGCAGTTCTTC. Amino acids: CASSTWEPYNEQFF.